The source of this T cell receptor beta chain is a study of cytomegalovirus exposure and HLA in healthy donors. Trimming removed 4 bases from V and 4 bases from J; junction bases left unmatched: 7. CDR3 length equals 18 residues. Germline V lookup: CDR1 SGHVS, CDR2 FQNEAQ. Amplification used 60 Vbeta primers and 13 Jbeta primers. Clones were read by immunoSEQ multiplex PCR, and TCRdb kept only the in-frame ones, dropping some. Of 200,000 to 300,000 clones listed, around 81% are singletons. This clone occurred a few times. V is TRBV7-8 and J is TRBJ2-1, with TRBD2 matching over 16 bases. Sequenced material: PBMCs. The sequence was obtained from a woman aged 60-75 years in good health and CMV-seropositive. The CDR3 DNA follows: TGTGCCAGCAGCTCGGGACTAGCGGGAGGGCGTAGGTACAATGAGCAGTTCTTC. Translation gives CASSSGLAGGRRYNEQFF.